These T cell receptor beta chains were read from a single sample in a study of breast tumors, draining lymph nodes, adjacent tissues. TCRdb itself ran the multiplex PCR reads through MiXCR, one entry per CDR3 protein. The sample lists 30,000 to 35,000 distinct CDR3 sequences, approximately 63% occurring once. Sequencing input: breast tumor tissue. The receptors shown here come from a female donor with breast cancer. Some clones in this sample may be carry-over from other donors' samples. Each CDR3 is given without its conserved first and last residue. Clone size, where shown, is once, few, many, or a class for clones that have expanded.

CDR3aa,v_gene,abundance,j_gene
AASDLRDKGAQY,TRBV24-1,-,TRBJ2-5
ASSWGTATYEQY,TRBV7-8,-,TRBJ2-7
ATSRDRAEGETQY,TRBV15,-,TRBJ2-5
SARKSGLD,TRBV20-1,-,TRBJ2-7
ASSFLVTGELF,TRBV7-2,-,TRBJ2-2
ASRGNTEAF,TRBV7-9,many,TRBJ1-1
ASSPPNTFDNEQF,TRBV19,many,TRBJ2-1
ASSLAEGLTFSYEQY,TRBV7-2,-,TRBJ2-7
ASSLGRGAEKLF,TRBV12-3/TRBV12-4,-,TRBJ1-4
ASSSRDNEKLF,TRBV7-2,-,TRBJ1-4
ASGGTGVYSEAF,TRBV19,once,TRBJ1-1
SARLWDGEKLF,TRBV20-1,many,TRBJ1-4
ASSIPPGPYGYT,TRBV5-8,many,TRBJ1-2
ASSLVGQGIDEQY,TRBV5-6,many,TRBJ2-7
ASSLTNSGEYNEQF,TRBV7-3,-,TRBJ2-1
ASSLTGMGNQPQH,TRBV6-2/TRBV6-3,-,TRBJ1-5
ASSFSNSRGIADTQY,TRBV5-1,few,TRBJ2-3
ASSIAGLRGTQY,TRBV7-8,-,TRBJ2-5
ASSFTQDNEQF,TRBV7-7,-,TRBJ2-1
ASSSGGASGEQY,TRBV7-2,-,TRBJ2-7
ASNRGGAASYNEQF,TRBV28,many,TRBJ2-1
SVVVSSGAQF,TRBV29-1,-,TRBJ2-1
ASSAGLGNTIY,TRBV6-1,-,TRBJ1-3
ASSQATGGPMVQY,TRBV4-1,-,TRBJ2-7
ASSTGTVGNTDTQY,TRBV5-1,many,TRBJ2-3
ASSPGQGSTDTQY,TRBV14,-,TRBJ2-3
ASSGTVIYNEQF,TRBV2,-,TRBJ2-1
ASSSSSGLRDGYT,TRBV5-1,-,TRBJ1-2
ASTASPTGDYGYT,TRBV5-6,-,TRBJ1-2
ASRLVRQGYQPQH,TRBV6-6,-,TRBJ1-5
ASSHVGQGDRSYGYT,TRBV14,few,TRBJ1-2